This TCR beta chain was recovered during a study of T-cell reconstitution after alpha-beta-depleted transplantation in children. Unique molecular identifiers were incorporated during preparation of the TCRbeta library. TCRdb redid the calling of the PCR reads with MiXCR, one entry per CDR3 protein. This repertoire shows hundreds of thousands of distinct CDR3 sequences, 7.5% to 9.5% found once; its top ten account for 35%. Trimming pared 0 bases from V and 4 bases from J, leaving 4 bases between. The CDR3 consists of 13 residues. Looked up from germline, CDR1 is LGHDT and CDR2 is YNNKEL (reference sequence). The sample holds many counts of this clonotype. Its matching antigen is unknown. Study-wide points: Certain patients had high TCRbeta diversity at day 60, and it came from recipient T cells and thymic progenitors that survived. It was reported that alpha-beta T cells came from several hundred expanded graft clones (about two months after transplant). Newly generated T cells supplied most T-cell counts and diversity one year post-transplant.

The rearrangement joins TRBV3-1 to TRBJ2-1; D is undetermined. The source was PBMCs, mostly from graft donor cells, collected 360 days after TCRalphabeta/CD19-depleted stem cell transplant. The sequence came from a male patient between 2 and 10 years old who had a stem cell transplant for acute myeloid leukemia, so the T cells may come from the graft donor. The CDR3 region is CASSQEVYNEQFF. The CDR3 region has the DNA TGTGCCAGCAGCCAAGAAGTTTACAATGAGCAGTTCTTC.